This TCR beta chain was profiled in a study of metastatic and nonmetastatic thyroid tumors. Study details: Where malignant and benign thyroid patients were concerned, repertoires were compared across blood and tumor or nodule tissue.

CDR3 size: 13 residues. Germline CDR1 MDHEN, CDR2 SYDVKM. V lost 8 bases, J lost 2 bases, and 13 bases lay in between. Overall study findings and caveats: Benign nodules were reported to have significantly lower TCR beta diversity than malignant thyroid tumors, in blood and tumor.

Patients underwent thyroid surgery, and none had received any treatment before it. With respect to this clone: What it recognizes is unknown.

Authors' methods: In papillary thyroid cancer, a distant-metastasis classifier was built using CDR3 differences across clinicopathological groups. TCRdb re-called the PCR reads via MiXCR. The V and J calls shown here were made by TCRdb, not taken from the authors' results. Seen here are fewer than 20,000 clones, about 24% observed once, and the top ten hold just under 7.5%. The sequence came from a female donor with papillary thyroid cancer or a benign thyroid nodule (not recorded which). Some clones in this sample may be carry-over from other donors' samples. V usage is TRBV28 and J usage is TRBJ2-7; D may be TRBD1 or TRBD2 (5 bases each). Sequencing used adjacent normal tissue. The DNA for the CDR3 is TGTGCCAGCCTCCGACAGCGGCCCTACGAGCAGTACTTC. Its protein is CASLRQRPYEQYF.